This T cell receptor (beta chain) was found in a study of beta chain features in type 1 diabetes. Study-level background: Approximately 100 million sorted cells were examined across all samples.

Concerning this clone: Antigen: not known. The junction shows a germline mismatch at one end, possibly a read error.

Sorting based on CD45RO/CCR7/CD25/CD127/CD95/CD27 separated CD4+ naive, central memory, regulatory and stem cell-like memory cells. Once sorted, every population was more than 95% pure. Study-level results: Whether TCRB rearrangement is influenced by HLA type went unresolved here.

The CDR3 is 15 amino acids. The germline gives CDR1 SSHAT, CDR2 FNYEAQ (reference sequence). The investigators reverse transcribed all of the isolated RNA, so they sequenced expressed TCRB transcripts. Only in-frame clones appear in the TCRdb table, and some are missing; sequencing was by immunoSEQ multiplex PCR. Here the sample spans about 330,000 clones, 11% being singletons. The chain combines TRBV7-7 with TRBJ2-5, with D possibly being TRBD2 (6 bases). The origin of this receptor is a woman in her thirties in good health. Material for sequencing was naive CD4+ T cells from blood. In DNA form, the CDR3 reads TGTGCTAGCAGCTTAGCGGTGGGGGGCCAAGAGACCCAGTACTTC. It is translated as CASSLAVGGQETQYF. The full variable domain, its missing parts supplied by reference TRBV7-7 and TRBJ2-5, is GAGVSQSPRYKVTKRGQDVTLRCDPISSHATLYWYQQALGQGPEFLTYFNYEAQPDKSGLPSDRFSAERPEGSISTLTIQRTEQRDSAMYRCASSLAVGGQETQYFGPGTRLLVL.